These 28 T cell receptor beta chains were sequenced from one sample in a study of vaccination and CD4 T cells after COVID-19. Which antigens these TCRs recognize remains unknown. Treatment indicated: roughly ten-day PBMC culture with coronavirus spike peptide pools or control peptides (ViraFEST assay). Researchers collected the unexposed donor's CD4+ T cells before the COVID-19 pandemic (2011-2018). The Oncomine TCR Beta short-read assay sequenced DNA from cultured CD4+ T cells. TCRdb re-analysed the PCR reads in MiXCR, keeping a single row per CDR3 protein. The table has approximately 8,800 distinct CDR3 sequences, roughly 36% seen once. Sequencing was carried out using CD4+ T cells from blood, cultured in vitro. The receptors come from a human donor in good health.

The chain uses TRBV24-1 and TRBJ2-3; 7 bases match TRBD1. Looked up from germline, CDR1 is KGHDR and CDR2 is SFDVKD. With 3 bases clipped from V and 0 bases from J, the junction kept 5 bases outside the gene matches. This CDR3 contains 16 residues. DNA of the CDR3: TGTGCCACCAGTGATCGACAGGGCCATAGCACAGATACGCAGTATTTT. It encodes CATSDRQGHSTDTQYF.

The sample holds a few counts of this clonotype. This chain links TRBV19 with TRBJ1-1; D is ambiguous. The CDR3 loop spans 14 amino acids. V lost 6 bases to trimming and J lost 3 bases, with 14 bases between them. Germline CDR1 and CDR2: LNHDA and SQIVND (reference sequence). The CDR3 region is CASSRSRVDTEAFF. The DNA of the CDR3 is TGTGCCAGTAGCCGAAGCCGGGTGGACACTGAAGCTTTCTTT.

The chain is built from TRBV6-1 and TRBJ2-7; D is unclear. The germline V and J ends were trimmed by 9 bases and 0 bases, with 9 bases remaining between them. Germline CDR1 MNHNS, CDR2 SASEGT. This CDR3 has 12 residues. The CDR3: CASGVLSYEQYF. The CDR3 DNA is TGTGCCAGTGGCGTTCTCTCCTACGAGCAGTACTTC.

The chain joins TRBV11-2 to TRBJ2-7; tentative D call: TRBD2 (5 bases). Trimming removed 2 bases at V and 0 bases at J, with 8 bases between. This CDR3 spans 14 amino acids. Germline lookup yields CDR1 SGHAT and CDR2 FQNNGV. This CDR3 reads CASSLLAGSYEQYF. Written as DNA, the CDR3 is TGTGCCAGCAGCTTACTGGCGGGCTCCTACGAGCAGTACTTC.

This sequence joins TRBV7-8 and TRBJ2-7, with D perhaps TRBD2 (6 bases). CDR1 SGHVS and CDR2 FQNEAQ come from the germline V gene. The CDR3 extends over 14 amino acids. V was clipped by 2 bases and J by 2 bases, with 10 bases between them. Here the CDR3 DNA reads TGTGCCAGCAGCTTAAAGCGGGTCCCCTACGAGCAGTACTTC. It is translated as CASSLKRVPYEQYF.

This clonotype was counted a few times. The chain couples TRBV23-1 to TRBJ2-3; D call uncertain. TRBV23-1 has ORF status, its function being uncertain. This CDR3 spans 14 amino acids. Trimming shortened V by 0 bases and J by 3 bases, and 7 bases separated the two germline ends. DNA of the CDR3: TGCGCCAGCAGTCAATCCTTACCAACAGATACGCAGTATTTT. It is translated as CASSQSLPTDTQYF.

CDR3: CASSYVGQGTGELFF. For the CDR3, the DNA is TGTGCCAGCAGTTACGTTGGACAGGGCACCGGGGAGCTGTTTTTT. The chain uses TRBV6-2 or TRBV6-3 and TRBJ2-2; 8 positions match TRBD1. The CDR3 totals 15 residues. Germline trimming cut 2 bases from V and 4 bases from J; bases unmatched to any gene: 3. CDR1 and CDR2 (germline): MNHEY, SVGEGT.

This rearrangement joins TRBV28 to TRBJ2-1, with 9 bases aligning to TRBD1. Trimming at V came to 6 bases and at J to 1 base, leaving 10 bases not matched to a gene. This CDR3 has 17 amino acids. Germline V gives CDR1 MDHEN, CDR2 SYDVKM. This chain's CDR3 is CASSLPGQGASYNEQFF. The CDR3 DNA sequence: TGTGCCAGCAGCCTCCCGGGACAGGGTGCGTCCTACAATGAGCAGTTCTTC.

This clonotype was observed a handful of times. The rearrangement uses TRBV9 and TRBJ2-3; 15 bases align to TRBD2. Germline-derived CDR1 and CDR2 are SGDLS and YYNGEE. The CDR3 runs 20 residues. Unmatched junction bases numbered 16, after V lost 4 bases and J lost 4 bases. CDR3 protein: CASSPRGLAGGVGIPDTQYF. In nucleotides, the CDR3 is TGTGCCAGCAGCCCTAGGGGACTAGCGGGGGGTGTTGGCATTCCAGATACGCAGTATTTT.

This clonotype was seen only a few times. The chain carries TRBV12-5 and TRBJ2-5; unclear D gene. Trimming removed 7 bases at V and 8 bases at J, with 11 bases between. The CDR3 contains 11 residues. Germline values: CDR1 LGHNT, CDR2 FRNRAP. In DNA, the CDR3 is TGTGCTAGTGCCACCATCGGTACCCAGTACTTC. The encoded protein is CASATIGTQYF.

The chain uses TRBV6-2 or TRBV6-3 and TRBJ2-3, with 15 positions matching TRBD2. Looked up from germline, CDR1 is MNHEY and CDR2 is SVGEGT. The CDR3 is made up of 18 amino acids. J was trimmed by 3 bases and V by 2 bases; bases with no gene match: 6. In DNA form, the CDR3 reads TGTGCCAGCAGTTACCGGACTAGCGGGGGGGTCCGGACAGATACGCAGTATTTT. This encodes CASSYRTSGGVRTDTQYF.

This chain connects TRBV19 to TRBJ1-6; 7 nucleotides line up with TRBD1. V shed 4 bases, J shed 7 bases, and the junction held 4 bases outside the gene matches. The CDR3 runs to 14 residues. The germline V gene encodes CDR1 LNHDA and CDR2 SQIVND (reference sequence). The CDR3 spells CASSTGTANSPLHF. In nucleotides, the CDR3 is TGTGCCAGTAGTACCGGGACAGCGAATTCACCCCTCCACTTT.

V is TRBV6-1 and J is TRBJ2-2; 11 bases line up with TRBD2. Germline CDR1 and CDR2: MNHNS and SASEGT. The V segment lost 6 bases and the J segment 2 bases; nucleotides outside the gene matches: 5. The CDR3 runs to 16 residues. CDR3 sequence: CASRRLAGGNTGELFF. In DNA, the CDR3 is TGTGCCAGCAGGCGGCTAGCGGGGGGAAACACCGGGGAGCTGTTTTTT.

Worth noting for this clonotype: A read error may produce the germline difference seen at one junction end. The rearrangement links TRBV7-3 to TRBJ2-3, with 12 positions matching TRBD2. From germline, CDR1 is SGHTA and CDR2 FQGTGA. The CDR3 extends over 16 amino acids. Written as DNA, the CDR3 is TGCGCCAGCAGCACACCTACTAGCGGGAGGCGGGATACGCAGTATTTT. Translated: CASSTPTSGRRDTQYF. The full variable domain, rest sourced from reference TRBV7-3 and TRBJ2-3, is GAGVSQTPSNKVTEKGKYVELRCDPISGHTALYWYRQSLGQGPEFLIYFQGTGAADDSGLPNDRFFAVRPEGSVSTLKIQRTERGDSAVYLCASSTPTSGRRDTQYFGPGTRLTVL.

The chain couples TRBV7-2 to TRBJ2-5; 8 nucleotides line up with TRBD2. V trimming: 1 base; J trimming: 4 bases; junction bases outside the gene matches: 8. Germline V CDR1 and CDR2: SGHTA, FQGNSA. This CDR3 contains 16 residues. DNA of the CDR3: TGTGCCAGCAGCTTAGACGGGAGGGGTGCATCAGAGACCCAGTACTTC. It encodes CASSLDGRGASETQYF.

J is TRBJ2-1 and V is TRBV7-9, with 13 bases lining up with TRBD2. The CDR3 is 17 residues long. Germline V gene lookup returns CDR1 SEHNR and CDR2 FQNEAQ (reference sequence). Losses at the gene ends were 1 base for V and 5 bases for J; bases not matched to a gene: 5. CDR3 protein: CASSLEAGLAGNNEQFF. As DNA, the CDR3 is TGTGCCAGCAGCTTAGAGGCGGGACTAGCGGGGAACAATGAGCAGTTCTTC.

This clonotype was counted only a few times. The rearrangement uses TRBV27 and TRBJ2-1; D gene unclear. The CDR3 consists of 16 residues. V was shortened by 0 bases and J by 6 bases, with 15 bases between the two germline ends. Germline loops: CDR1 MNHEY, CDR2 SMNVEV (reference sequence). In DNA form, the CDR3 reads TGTGCCAGCAGTTTATCGAGCCCGTCGTTCGGCAATGAGCAGTTCTTC. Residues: CASSLSSPSFGNEQFF.

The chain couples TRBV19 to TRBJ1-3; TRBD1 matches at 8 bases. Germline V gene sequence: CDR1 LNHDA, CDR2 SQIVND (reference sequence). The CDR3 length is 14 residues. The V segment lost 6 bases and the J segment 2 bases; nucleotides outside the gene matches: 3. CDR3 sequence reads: CASSETGAGNTIYF. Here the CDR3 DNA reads TGTGCCAGTAGCGAGACAGGGGCTGGAAACACCATATATTTT.

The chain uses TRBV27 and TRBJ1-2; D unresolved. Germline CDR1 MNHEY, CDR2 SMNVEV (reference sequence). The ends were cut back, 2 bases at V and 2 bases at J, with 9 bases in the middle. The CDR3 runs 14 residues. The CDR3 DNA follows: TGTGCCAGCAGTTTACAAAAAGGGAACTATGGCTACACCTTC. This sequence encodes CASSLQKGNYGYTF.

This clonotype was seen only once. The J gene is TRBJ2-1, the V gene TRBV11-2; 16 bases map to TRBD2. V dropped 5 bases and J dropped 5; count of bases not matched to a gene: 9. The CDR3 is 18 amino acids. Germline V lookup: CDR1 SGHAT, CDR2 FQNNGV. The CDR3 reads CASSPGTSGRAVHNEQFF. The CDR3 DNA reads TGTGCCAGCAGCCCCGGGACTAGCGGGAGGGCCGTTCACAATGAGCAGTTCTTC.

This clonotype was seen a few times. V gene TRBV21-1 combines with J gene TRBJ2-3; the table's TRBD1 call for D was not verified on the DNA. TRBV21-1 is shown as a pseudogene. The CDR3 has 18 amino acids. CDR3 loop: CASSKALLDPDCTDTQYF. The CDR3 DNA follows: TGTGCCAGCAGCAAAGCGCTTTTGGACCCGGATTGCACAGATACGCAGTATTTT.

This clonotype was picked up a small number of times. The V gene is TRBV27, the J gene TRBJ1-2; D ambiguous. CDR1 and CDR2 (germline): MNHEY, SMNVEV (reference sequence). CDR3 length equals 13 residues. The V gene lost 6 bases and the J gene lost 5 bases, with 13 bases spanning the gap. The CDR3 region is CASSSGVLYGYTF. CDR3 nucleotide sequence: TGTGCCAGCAGCTCCGGTGTGCTATATGGCTACACCTTC.

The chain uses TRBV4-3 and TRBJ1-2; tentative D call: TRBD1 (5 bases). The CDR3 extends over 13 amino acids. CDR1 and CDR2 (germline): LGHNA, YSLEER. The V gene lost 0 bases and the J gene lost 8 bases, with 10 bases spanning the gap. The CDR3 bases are TGCGCCAGCAGCCAAGATGGACAACAAGGCTACACCTTC. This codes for CASSQDGQQGYTF.

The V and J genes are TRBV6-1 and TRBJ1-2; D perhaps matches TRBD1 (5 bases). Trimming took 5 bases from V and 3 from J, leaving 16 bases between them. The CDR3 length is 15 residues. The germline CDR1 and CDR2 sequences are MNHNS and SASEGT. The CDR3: CASSPLGGEDYGYTF. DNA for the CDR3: TGTGCCAGCAGTCCCTTAGGAGGGGAGGACTATGGCTACACCTTC.

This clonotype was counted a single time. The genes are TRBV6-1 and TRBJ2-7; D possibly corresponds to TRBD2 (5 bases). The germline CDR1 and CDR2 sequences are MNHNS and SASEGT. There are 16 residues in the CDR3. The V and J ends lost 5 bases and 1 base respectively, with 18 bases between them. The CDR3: CASSLRGYPISYEQYF. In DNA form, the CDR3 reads TGTGCCAGCAGTCTCAGAGGGTACCCGATATCCTACGAGCAGTACTTC.

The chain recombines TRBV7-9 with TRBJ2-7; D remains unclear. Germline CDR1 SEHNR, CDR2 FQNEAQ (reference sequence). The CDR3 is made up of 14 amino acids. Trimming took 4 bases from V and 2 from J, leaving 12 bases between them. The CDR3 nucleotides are TGTGCCAGCAGCTCCCCCCTGTTGACCTACGAGCAGTACTTC. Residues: CASSSPLLTYEQYF.

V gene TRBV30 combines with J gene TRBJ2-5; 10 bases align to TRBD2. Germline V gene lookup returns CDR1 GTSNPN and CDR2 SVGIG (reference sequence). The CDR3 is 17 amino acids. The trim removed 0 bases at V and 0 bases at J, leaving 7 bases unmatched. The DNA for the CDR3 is TGTGCCTGGAGTGTTATACGGACTAGCGGACACCAAGAGACCCAGTACTTC. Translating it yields CAWSVIRTSGHQETQYF.

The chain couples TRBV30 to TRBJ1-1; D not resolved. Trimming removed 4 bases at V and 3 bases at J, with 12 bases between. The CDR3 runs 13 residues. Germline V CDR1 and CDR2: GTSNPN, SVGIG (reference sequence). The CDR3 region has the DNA TGTGCCTGGACCGCACCGTCCGACACTGAAGCTTTCTTT. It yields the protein CAWTAPSDTEAFF.